This T cell receptor beta chain was captured by sequencing in a study of patients and donors after allogeneic stem cell transplantation. V shed 2 bases and J shed 5 bases, with 15 bases lying between them. Per germline, CDR1 MNHEY and CDR2 SVGAGI. The CDR3 is made up of 16 amino acids. TCRdb fed the RT-PCR reads into MiXCR, producing one record per CDR3 protein. The sample lists 190,000 or so distinct CDR3 sequences, around two fifths occurring once. The source material was blood, either unsorted or a sorted T cell fraction (not recorded which). This receptor was identified in a human donor who was either an allogeneic HSCT recipient or a stem cell or donor lymphocyte infusion donor (not recorded which). It is not recorded whose cells these are; they may come from a transplant donor. This chain joins TRBV6-5 and TRBJ2-2; no firm D call. The CDR3 sequence: CASSYLDIDGTGELFF. The DNA of the CDR3 is TGTGCCAGCAGTTACCTCGACATCGATGGGACCGGGGAGCTGTTTTTT.